This T cell receptor (beta chain) appears in the sequencing data of a study of CD8+CD57+ T cells in acquired aplastic anemia (dated by TCRdb to 2017 to 2018). With respect to the entire study: A mean of approximately 3 ug of DNA, ranging from about 0.2 to 27.4 ug, was extracted from sorted CD4+ and CD8+ cells. Mean read counts for healthy donor samples were approximately 10 million for CD4+ cells and some 12 million for CD8+ cells. Beyond this particular receptor, the publication reports: No significant difference in CD8+ Simpson's diversity was found between patients and healthy controls (P=0.060). Roughly 29 CD8+ CDR3 sequences were found to be shared between patients and controls, but these sequences appeared to be highly expressed in patients and within the immunodominant clones of the patients.

With regard to this clonotype: Its antigen specificity is not known. No clone much larger than this one lies a single base away; base qualities are absent.

Profiling of TCR beta VDJ combinations and CDR3 sequences used genomic DNA as the template. An Illumina HiSeq 2000 was the platform used for TCR repertoire sequencing. In the original analysis: Repertoire assessment relied on Simpson's diversity index, CDR3 size and DJ length profiles, and TRBV/TRBJ rearrangement plots. The immunodominant clone was defined as the most abundant DNA sequence in deep sequencing data. CDR3 amino acid sequences were checked for sharing between subjects and were compared against published repertoires and the VDJdb database. Clones were called with MiXCR by TCRdb after fastp trimmed the public reads at Q25, and only in-frame beta chains were retained. Identical CDR3 proteins give one entry, which carries the most common genes and DNA. The V and J calls reflect TCRdb's pipeline rather than the authors' work. Within this sample are approximately 98,000 distinct CDR3 sequences, with approximately 48% of them counted one time only. The ten largest make up about a third of the sample.

In the study, sorted CD4+ and CD8+ blood T cells from patients with severe aplastic anemia and from healthy subjects underwent deep sequencing of TCR repertoires. Ficoll-Paque density gradient centrifugation was used to isolate peripheral blood mononuclear cells. Before DNA extraction, CD4+ and CD8+ T cells were sorted with FACS or magnetic beads. The CDR3 holds 12 amino acids from the cysteine to the phenylalanine. Left in the record is the CDR3 DNA by itself, 36 bases read in frame from the first base. V and J are truncated by 6 bases and 4 bases respectively, leaving an intervening sequence of 9 bases. Reading the germline V gene (reference sequence) gives CDR1 LNHDA and CDR2 SQIVND.

Rearrangement joined TRBV19 to TRBJ2-5; a weak D assignment points to TRBD1 (5 bases agree). This clonotype was obtained from a human donor in good health, serving as a control. Sample: sorted CD4+, CD8+, or CD8+CD57+ T cells (not recorded which) from PBMCs. The CDR3 region has the sequence CASSQGIETQYF. In nucleotides, the sequence is TGTGCCAGTAGCCAGGGTATAGAGACCCAGTACTTC.